The following is a TCR beta chain sequence with its context. Its target antigen remains unknown. The record has no base qualities; no much larger clone is one base away. The data derive from a study of cytomegalovirus exposure and HLA in healthy donors (dated by TCRdb to about 2017). As for the study more broadly: In an earlier analysis of some 550 of the donors, less than 350 Gb of sequence data and 90 million to 130 million unique TCR beta sequences from about 180 million T cells were reported. Among some 400 genotyped donors of the cohort, an average of about 240,000 unique TCR beta nucleotide sequences was sequenced per donor, of which 15% to 20% were non-productive. In the later analysis, no new phenotypic data were used to find candidate immune exposures; instead, reliance was placed on TCR beta sequences and their occurrence across donors. The number of donors typed differed by locus, with roughly 620-640 for A, B, C, DRB1 and DQB1, roughly 520 for DQA1, under 610 for DPA1, and around 430 for DPB1. Every repertoire in the discovery cohort had been generated on one and the same sequencing platform. Besides the first cohort of some 670 subjects, a separate validation cohort made up of 120 different subjects was used. A handful of DR-DQ haplotypes were handled as single units for association and clustering because linkage in the cohort was strong. Donor age, sex, ethnicity and CMV serostatus were collected together with the repertoire data. Class I and class II HLA loci were covered by the typing at four-digit resolution. High-throughput TCR immunosequencing, statistical association of individual TCRs with disease status, and machine learning were combined to predict cytomegalovirus infection status. A later analysis re-examined previously published TCR beta repertoires from roughly 720 donors and added high-resolution HLA genotyping to investigate patterns of TCR occurrence. Among the approximately 430 genotyped donors, around 79% belonged to the genetic ancestry cluster associated with self-reported Caucasian donors. The aim of the study was to test whether cataloging public T cell receptors could identify signatures of past pathogen exposure. Approximately 300 gigabases of sequencing data and around 85 million unique TCR sequences made up an early release that covered fewer than 650 HLA-typed donors. The T cell repertoires of under 750 subjects were profiled by immunosequencing and related to cytomegalovirus serostatus. A later genetic analysis used genome-wide SNP genotypes for about three fifths of the roughly 700 donors, treating that subset as a discovery cohort. To decide whether each TCR beta V gene segment behaved as functional or pseudogenic, an earlier analysis of several hundred of the donors relied on high-throughput TCR beta sequencing.

The paper as a whole reports these results and caveats: Because counts were too low, seventeen rarely observed V segments, including chromosome 9 orphons, were excluded from the earlier analysis of roughly 580 of the donors. In this cohort, only TCR beta chains were sequenced, and detectable features were limited by the absence of alpha or paired-chain data. A further reported finding was that TCR beta sequences accurately predicted the HLA-A and HLA-B alleles for most subjects in the first cohort. A later analysis associated 16,951 TCR beta sequences with specific HLA alleles at a false discovery rate of 0.05. The authors suggested that the approach could potentially be generalized to other disease states and immunological phenotypes. Most TCR sequences were seen in very few donors, while some public TCRs were found in many individuals. Because some donors lacked HLA typing at each locus, the association tests relied only on the typed subset. Linkage disequilibrium might explain the correlated functional status among segregating V segments, but an unknown experimental factor could not be ruled out. A few of the identified cytomegalovirus-associated TCR beta chains were confirmed in vitro to be specific for cytomegalovirus antigens. A cluster of highly shared sequence variants was judged likely to be a technical artifact of the sequencing pipeline. The study listed approximately 150 TCR beta chains as associated with cytomegalovirus. The 87-base-pair reads could not distinguish some IMGT-functional V segments, including TRBV6-2 and TRBV6-3, so those segments were excluded. Sequencing depth was assumed to be roughly uniform across donors in the presence/absence analyses, though that assumption may not hold. According to a later analysis, most CMV-associated TCR beta chains appeared to be HLA-restricted, and the HLA associations seemed to be driven largely by CMV exposure. When HLA alleles, especially DR and DQ, strongly co-occurred, attributing TCR associations to individual alleles was difficult. For the cohort, immune exposure information was limited to CMV serostatus. According to a later analysis, TCR association rates differed among HLA loci, with DRB1 alleles showing the most associated TCRs and HLA-C alleles showing the fewest. In a later analysis, several top co-occurrence clusters were reported to appear linked to parvovirus B19, influenza, CMV and Epstein-Barr virus. In a later analysis, HLA-associated TCR beta chains were found to be more clonally expanded and to have lower generation probabilities than equally common non-associated chains. An association between a missense DCLRE1C variant and V-gene and J-gene trimming of TCR beta chains was found in a later genetic analysis and replicated in an independent cohort. In both the original and validation cohorts, the classifier was reported to diagnose cytomegalovirus status with high specificity and sensitivity. In an earlier analysis of 500 to 650 of the donors, most TCR beta V segments appeared in productive rearrangements about 87% or about 30% of the time, broadly matching IMGT annotations. A later genetic analysis reported fewer N-insertions in productive TCRs among donors in an Asian-associated ancestry cluster than the roughly 670-donor mean.

Reading the germline V gene gives CDR1 SGHRS and CDR2 YFSETQ. The CDR3 starts with the cysteine, ends with the phenylalanine, and has 14 residues. Only the CDR3 portion is preserved as DNA: 42 bases, with reading frame beginning at the first base. V is clipped by 4 bases and J by 6 bases, and the sequence between their germline boundaries is 15 bases long. The cohort was made up of 666 healthy bone marrow donors. At the time of sampling, all cohort members were nominally healthy, though unrecorded immune exposures were likely present. The donor tested CMV seropositive and was one of the 289 seropositive cohort members. Each donor provided a peripheral blood sample, and peripheral blood mononuclear cells were used for TCR beta sequencing. The Qiagen DNeasy Blood Extraction Kit was used to extract genomic DNA from the blood cell samples. Libraries were prepared through the immunoSEQ multiplex PCR assay. A mixture of 60 forward primers for TCR Vbeta segments and 13 reverse primers for TCR Jbeta segments was used in the multiplex PCR. Amplification of the CDR3 region of rearranged TCR beta genes was performed with a multiplex PCR assay on genomic DNA. Amplified TCR beta libraries were sequenced as 87-base-pair reads on the Illumina HiSeq System. The study's processing was this. A later analysis counted around 72 million unique TCR beta chains across the 550 to 750 repertoires, and roughly 10 million of these chains were shared by at least two donors. To remove PCR and sequencing errors, raw reads were error-corrected and collapsed into unique sequences using a nearest-neighbor algorithm that merged closely related sequences. Alignment of CDR3 sequences to IMGT reference sequences was used to assign V, D and J gene segments. For a sequence to be retained, a match of at least six nucleotides was required to both a V gene segment and a J gene segment. A rearrangement counted as productive if the CDR3 had no stop codons and remained in frame with V and J, and every other rearrangement counted as non-productive. CDR3 was defined according to IMGT convention as the region running from the second conserved V-encoded cysteine to the conserved J-encoded phenylalanine. The earlier analysis of more than 450 of the donors excluded sequences that lacked an unambiguous match to a single V gene segment. In an earlier analysis of approximately 610 of the donors, V segments were called functional above 56.7% productive rearrangements and were called segregating when the between-donor standard deviation exceeded 5%. A statistical classification framework was developed to diagnose cytomegalovirus status using the catalog of TCR beta chain sequences. In a later analysis, TCR nucleotide sequences were compared against IMGT/GENE-DB human TR gene sequences so that V and J genes could be assigned. In a later analysis, CDR3 sequences and most-parsimonious VDJ recombination scenarios were assigned using the TCRdist pipeline. A later analysis defined each TCR beta chain by its CDR3 amino acid sequence plus V-gene family, and excluded reads lacking a unique V-gene family. A later analysis removed 550 to 650 highly shared, low-generation-probability nucleotide sequences to deal with suspected cross-contamination and a sequencing artifact. A later analysis calculated a clonal expansion index for each public chain from normalized within-repertoire ranks of inferred template counts. Generation probabilities in a later analysis came from a VDJ recombination model fitted to out-of-frame rearrangements, and those results were checked against IGoR. In a later analysis, hypergeometric tests were used to score TCR-TCR, TCR-HLA and TCR-CMV co-occurrence, with a repertoire-size bias correction applied to TCR pairs. A later analysis estimated false discovery rates by permuting HLA or CMV assignments 20 times. In a later analysis, co-occurring TCRs were grouped with DBSCAN, and TCRdist sequence similarity was added when clustering was performed within HLA-allele-positive subsets. For co-occurrence clustering, repertoires with fewer than 30,000 or more than 120,000 public chains were excluded, along with 4 to 6 repertoires with anomalous nucleotide sharing. The clones in this table, taken by TCRdb from immuneACCESS, are in-frame only. Not every clone is retained; where verified, under half of the shortfall comes from an unresolved V gene, and the cause of the rest is unknown. V, J and clone size derive from that table, while D and trimming were established from the DNA sequence. Recorded for this sample are approximately 69,000 clones; roughly four fifths of them occurred a single time. The ten top clones hold about 20% of the sample.

The sequenced sample was PBMCs. Recombination connected TRBV5-1 to TRBJ2-3; a tentative D match to TRBD2 spans 6 bases. This receptor was taken from a woman aged 30 to 39 in good health and CMV-seropositive. The CDR3 loop reads CASSPREGGDTQYF. The sequence in DNA is TGCGCCAGCAGCCCCCGGGAAGGAGGGGATACGCAGTATTTT. With all but the CDR3 taken from the reference TRBV5-1 and TRBJ2-3 genes, the full variable domain is: KAGVTQTPRYLIKTRGQQVTLSCSPISGHRSVSWYQQTPGQGLQFLFEYFSETQRNKGNFPGRFSGRQFSNSRSEMNVSTLELGDSALYLCASSPREGGDTQYFGPGTRLTVL.